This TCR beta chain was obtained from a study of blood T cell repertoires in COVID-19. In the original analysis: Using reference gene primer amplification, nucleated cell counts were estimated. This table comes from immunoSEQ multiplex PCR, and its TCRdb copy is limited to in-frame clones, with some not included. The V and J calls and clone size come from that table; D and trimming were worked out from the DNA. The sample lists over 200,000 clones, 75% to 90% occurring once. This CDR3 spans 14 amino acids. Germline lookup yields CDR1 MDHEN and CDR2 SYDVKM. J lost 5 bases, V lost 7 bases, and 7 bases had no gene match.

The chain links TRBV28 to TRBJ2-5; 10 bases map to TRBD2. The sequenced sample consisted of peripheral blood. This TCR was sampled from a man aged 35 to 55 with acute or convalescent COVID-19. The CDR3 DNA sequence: TGTGCCAGCATCCCAGCGGGGGGGGAGGAGACCCAGTACTTC. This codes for CASIPAGGEETQYF.